This T cell receptor beta chain was recovered during a study of blood T cell repertoires in COVID-19. Method: immunoSEQ multiplex PCR; TCRdb's copy keeps in-frame clones and lacks some. The data hold around 140,000 clones, with over 70% observed a single time. Trimming removed 5 bases at V and 3 bases at J, with 15 bases between. Germline V gives CDR1 SGHTA, CDR2 FQGTGA. The CDR3 has 15 residues. The sequencing input was peripheral blood. The chain has TRBV7-3 and TRBJ2-3, with a weak D call TRBD1 (7 bases). This TCR was sampled from a man aged 45-65 years with active COVID-19. CDR3 region: CASSPGGTVTDTQYF. The CDR3 nucleotides are TGTGCCAGCAGCCCCGGAGGGACAGTGACAGATACGCAGTATTTT.